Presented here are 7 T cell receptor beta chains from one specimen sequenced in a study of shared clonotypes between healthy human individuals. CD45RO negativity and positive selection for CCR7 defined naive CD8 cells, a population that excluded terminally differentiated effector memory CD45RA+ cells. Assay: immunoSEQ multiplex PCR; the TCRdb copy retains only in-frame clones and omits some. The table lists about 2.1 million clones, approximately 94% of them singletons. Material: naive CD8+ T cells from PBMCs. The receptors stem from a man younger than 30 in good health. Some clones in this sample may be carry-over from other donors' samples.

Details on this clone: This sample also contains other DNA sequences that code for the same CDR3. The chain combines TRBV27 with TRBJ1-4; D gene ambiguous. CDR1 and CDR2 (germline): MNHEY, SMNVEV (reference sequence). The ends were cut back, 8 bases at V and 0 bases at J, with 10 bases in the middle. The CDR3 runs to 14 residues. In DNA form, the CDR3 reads TGTGCCAGCCGTCTTCGGGCAACTAATGAAAAACTGTTTTTT. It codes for CASRLRATNEKLFF.

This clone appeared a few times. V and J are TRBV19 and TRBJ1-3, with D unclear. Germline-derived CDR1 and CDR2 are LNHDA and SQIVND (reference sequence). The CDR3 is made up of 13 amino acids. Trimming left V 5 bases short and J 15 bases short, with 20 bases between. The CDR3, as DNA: TGTGCCAGTAGTCAACCCAACCTGGCCCGAAGATATTTT. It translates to CASSQPNLARRYF.

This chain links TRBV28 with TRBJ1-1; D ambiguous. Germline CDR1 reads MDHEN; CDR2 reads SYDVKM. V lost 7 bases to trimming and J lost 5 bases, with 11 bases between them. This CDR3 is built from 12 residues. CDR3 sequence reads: CASMRGWTEAFF. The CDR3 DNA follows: TGTGCCAGCATGCGAGGGTGGACTGAAGCTTTCTTT.

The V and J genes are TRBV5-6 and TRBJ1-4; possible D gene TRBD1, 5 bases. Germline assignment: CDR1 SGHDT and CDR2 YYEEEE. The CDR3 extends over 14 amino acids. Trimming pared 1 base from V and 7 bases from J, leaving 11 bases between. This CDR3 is CASSLRRGSEKLFF. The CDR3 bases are TGTGCCAGCAGCTTGAGGAGGGGATCTGAAAAACTGTTTTTT.

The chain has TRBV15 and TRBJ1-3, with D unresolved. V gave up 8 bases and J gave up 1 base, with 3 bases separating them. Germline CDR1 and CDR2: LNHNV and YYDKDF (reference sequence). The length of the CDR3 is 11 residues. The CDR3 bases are TGTGCCACCGGATCTGGAAACACCATATATTTT. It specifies CATGSGNTIYF.

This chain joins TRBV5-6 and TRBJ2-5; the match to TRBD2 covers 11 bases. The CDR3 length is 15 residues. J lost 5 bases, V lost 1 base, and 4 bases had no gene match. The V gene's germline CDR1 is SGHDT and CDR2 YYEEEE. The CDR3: CASSLRSGRGETQYF. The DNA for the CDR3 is TGTGCCAGCAGCTTGCGTAGCGGGAGGGGTGAGACCCAGTACTTC.

CDR3 region: CASSQDGGVVQETQYF. CDR3 coding DNA: TGCGCCAGCAGCCAAGATGGCGGGGTCGTCCAAGAGACCCAGTACTTC. The chain links TRBV4-1 to TRBJ2-5; tentative D call: TRBD2 (6 bases). Germline loops: CDR1 MGHRA, CDR2 YSYEKL. V shed 0 bases and J shed 1 base, with 12 bases lying between them. CDR3 length equals 16 residues.